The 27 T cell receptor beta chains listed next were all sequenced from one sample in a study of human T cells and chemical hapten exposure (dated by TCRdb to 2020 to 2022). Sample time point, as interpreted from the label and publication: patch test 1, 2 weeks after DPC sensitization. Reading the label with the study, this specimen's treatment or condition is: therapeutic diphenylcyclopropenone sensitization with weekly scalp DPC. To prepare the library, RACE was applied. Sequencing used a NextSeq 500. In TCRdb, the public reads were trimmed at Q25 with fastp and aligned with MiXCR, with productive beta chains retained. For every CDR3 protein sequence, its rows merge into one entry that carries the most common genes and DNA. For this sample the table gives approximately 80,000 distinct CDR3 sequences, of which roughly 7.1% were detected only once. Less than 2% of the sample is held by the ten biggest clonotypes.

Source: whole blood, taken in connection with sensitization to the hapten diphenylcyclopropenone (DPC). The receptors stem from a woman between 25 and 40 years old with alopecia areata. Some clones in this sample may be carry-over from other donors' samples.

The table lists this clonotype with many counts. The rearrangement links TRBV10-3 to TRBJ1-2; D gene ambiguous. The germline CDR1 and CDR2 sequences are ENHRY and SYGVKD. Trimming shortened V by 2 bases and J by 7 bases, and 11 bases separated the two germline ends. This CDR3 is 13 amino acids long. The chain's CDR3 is CAISEGKGPGYTF. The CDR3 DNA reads TGTGCCATCAGTGAGGGGAAGGGCCCTGGCTACACCTTC.

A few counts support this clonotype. The CDR3 protein is CASSLARANTGELFF. The CDR3 region has the DNA TGCGCCAGCAGCTTGGCCAGAGCGAACACCGGGGAGCTGTTTTTT. V usage is TRBV5-1 and J usage is TRBJ2-2; D unresolved. V dropped 0 bases and J dropped 0 bases, with 6 bases sitting between them. The germline gives CDR1 SGHRS, CDR2 YFSETQ. The CDR3 runs to 15 residues.

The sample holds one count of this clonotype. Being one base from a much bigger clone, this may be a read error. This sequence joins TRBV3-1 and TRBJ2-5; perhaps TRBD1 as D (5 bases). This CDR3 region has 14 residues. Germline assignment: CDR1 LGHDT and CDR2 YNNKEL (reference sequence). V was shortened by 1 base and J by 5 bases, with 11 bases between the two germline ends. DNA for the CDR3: TGTGCCAGCAGCCAAGTCCAGGGTTGGGAGACCCAGTACTTC. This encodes CASSQVQGWETQYF.

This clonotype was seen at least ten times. The CDR3 loop is CASSQSYGYTF. The CDR3 coding sequence is TGTGCCAGCAGTCAGAGCTATGGCTACACCTTC. The chain is built from TRBV2 and TRBJ1-2; no definite D call. Trimming left V 5 bases short and J 4 bases short, with 5 bases between. From germline, CDR1 is SNHLY and CDR2 FYNNEI. The CDR3 totals 11 residues.

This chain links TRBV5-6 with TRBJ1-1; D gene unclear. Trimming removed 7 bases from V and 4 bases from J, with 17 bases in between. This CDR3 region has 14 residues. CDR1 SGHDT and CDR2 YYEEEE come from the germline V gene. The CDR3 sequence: CASHGRALPTEAFF. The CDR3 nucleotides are TGTGCCAGCCATGGGAGGGCGCTTCCCACTGAAGCTTTCTTT.

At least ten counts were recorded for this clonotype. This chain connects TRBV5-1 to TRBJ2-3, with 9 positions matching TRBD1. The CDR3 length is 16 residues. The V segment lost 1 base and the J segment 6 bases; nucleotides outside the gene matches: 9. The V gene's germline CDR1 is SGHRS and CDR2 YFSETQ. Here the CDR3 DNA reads TGCGCCAGCAGCTTGTTGGGCACAGGGGGCTCTGATACGCAGTATTTT. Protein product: CASSLLGTGGSDTQYF.

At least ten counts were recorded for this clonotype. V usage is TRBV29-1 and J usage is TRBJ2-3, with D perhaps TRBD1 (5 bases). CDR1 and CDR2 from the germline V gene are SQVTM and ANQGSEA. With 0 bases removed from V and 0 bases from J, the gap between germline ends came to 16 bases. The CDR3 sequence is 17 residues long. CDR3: CSVEDSPWGSSTDTQYF. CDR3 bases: TGCAGCGTTGAAGACTCTCCATGGGGCAGTAGCACAGATACGCAGTATTTT.

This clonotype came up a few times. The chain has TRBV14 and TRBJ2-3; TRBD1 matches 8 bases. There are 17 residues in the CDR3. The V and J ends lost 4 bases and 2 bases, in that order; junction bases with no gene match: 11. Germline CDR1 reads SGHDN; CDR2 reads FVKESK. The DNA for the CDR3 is TGTGCCAGCAGCCCGGGACAGGTGGCGATCTTCACAGATACGCAGTATTTT. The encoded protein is CASSPGQVAIFTDTQYF.

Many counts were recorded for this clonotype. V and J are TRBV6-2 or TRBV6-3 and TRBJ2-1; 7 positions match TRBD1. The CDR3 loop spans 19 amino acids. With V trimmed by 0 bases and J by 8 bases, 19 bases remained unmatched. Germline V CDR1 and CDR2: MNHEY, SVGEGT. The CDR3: CASSYSHFRGSFEWDEQFF. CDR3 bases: TGTGCCAGCAGTTACTCGCACTTCAGGGGGAGTTTCGAGTGGGATGAGCAGTTCTTC.

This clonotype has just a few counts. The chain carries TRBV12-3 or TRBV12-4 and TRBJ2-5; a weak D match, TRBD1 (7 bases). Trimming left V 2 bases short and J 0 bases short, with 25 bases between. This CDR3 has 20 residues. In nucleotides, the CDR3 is TGTGCCAGCAGTTTATCGTACAGGGGAGGTATTTGGCGGTACCAAGAGACCCAGTACTTC. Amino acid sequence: CASSLSYRGGIWRYQETQYF.

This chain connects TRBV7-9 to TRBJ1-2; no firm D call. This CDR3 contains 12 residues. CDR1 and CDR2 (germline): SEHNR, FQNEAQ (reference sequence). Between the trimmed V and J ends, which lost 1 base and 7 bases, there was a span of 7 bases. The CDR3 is CASSLVALGYTF. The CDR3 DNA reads TGTGCCAGCAGCTTAGTCGCTCTTGGCTACACCTTC.

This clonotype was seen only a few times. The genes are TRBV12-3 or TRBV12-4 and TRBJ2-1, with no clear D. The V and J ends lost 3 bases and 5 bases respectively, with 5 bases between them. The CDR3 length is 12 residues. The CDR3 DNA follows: TGTGCCAGCAGTTTTACCAACAATGAGCAGTTCTTC. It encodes CASSFTNNEQFF.

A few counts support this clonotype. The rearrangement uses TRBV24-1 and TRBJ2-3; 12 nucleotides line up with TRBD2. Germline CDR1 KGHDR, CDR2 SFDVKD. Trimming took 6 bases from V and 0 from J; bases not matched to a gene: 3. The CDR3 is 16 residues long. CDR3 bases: TGTGCCACCAGTCCTAGCGGGGGGGTAAGCACAGATACGCAGTATTTT. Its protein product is CATSPSGGVSTDTQYF.

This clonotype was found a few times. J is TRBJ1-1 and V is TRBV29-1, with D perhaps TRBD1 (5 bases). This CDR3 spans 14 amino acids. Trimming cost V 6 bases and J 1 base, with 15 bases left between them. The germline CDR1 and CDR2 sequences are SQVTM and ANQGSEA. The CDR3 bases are TGCAGCGTGGGAGGGGTGGAGGGGAACACTGAAGCTTTCTTT. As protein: CSVGGVEGNTEAFF.

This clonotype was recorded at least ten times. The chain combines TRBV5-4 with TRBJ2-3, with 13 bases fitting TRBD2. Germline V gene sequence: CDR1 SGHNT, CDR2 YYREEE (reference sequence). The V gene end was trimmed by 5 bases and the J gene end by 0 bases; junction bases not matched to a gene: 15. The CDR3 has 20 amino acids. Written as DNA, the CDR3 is TGTGCCAGCAGTCCTTATCTACAACTAGCGGGGGGGCGGAGCACAGATACGCAGTATTTT. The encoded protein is CASSPYLQLAGGRSTDTQYF.

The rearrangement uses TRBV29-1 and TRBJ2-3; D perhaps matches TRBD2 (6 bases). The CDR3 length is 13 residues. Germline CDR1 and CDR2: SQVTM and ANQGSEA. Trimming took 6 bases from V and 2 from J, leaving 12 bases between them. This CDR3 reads CSVERGSTDTQYF. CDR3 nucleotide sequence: TGCAGCGTCGAACGGGGGTCCACAGATACGCAGTATTTT.

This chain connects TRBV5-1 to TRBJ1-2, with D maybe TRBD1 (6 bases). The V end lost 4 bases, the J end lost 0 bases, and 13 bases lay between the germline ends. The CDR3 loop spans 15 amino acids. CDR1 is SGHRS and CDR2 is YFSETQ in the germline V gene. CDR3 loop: CASSILGQSNYGYTF. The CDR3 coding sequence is TGCGCCAGCAGCATACTGGGACAATCTAACTATGGCTACACCTTC.

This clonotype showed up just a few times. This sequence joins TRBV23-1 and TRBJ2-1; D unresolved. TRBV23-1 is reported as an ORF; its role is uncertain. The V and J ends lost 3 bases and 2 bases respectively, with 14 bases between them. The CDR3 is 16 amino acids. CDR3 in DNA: TGCGCCAGCAGTCAGTTTACCTATACCGCCTACAATGAGCAGTTCTTC. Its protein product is CASSQFTYTAYNEQFF.

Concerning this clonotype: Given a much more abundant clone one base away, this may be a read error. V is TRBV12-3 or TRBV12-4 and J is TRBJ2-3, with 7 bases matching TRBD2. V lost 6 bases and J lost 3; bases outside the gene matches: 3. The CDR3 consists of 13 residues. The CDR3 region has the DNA TGTGCCAGCAGGCGAGCGGGGACAGATACGCAGTATTTT. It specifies CASRRAGTDTQYF.

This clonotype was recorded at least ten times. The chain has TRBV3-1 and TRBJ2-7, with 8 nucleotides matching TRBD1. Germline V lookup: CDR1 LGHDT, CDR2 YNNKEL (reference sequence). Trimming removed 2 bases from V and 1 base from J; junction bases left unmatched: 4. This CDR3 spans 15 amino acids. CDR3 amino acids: CASSQWDRWSYEQYF. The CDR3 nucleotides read TGTGCCAGCAGCCAATGGGACAGGTGGTCCTACGAGCAGTACTTC.

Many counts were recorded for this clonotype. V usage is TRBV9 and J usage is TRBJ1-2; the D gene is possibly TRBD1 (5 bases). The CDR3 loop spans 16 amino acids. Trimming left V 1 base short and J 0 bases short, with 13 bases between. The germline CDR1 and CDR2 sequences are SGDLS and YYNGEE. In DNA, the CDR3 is TGTGCCAGCAGCGTACCAAGGGACGGCACTAACTATGGCTACACCTTC. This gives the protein CASSVPRDGTNYGYTF. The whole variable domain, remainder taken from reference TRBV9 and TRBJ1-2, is DSGVTQTPKHLITATGQRVTLRCSPRSGDLSVYWYQQSLDQGLQFLIQYYNGEERAKGNILERFSAQQFPDLHSELNLSSLELGDSALYFCASSVPRDGTNYGYTFGSGTRLTVV.

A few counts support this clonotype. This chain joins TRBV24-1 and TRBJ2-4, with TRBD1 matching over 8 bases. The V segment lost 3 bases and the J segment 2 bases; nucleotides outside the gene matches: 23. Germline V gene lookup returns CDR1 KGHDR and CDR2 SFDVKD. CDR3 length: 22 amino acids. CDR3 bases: TGTGCCACCAGTGATCGGAGGAGACAGGGGAGTTCATATGCAAGTACCAAAAACATTCAGTACTTC. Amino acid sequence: CATSDRRRQGSSYASTKNIQYF.

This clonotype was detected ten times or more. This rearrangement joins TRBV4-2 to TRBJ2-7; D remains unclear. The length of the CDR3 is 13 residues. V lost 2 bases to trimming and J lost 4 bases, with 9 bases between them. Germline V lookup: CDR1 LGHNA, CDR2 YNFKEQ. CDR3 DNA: TGTGCCAGCAGCCAACGAACAGAGTACGAGCAGTACTTC. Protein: CASSQRTEYEQYF.

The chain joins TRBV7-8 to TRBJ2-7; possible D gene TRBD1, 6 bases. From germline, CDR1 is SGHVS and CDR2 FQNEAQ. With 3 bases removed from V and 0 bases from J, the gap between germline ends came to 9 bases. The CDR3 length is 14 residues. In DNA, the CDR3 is TGTGCCAGCAGCTTCAGGGGTATCTCCTACGAGCAGTACTTC. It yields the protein CASSFRGISYEQYF.

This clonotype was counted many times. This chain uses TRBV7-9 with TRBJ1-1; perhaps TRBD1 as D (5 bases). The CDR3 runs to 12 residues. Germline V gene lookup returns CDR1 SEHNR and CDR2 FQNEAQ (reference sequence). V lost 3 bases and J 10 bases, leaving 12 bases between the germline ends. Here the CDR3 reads CASSFQSGRAFF. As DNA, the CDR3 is TGTGCCAGCAGCTTTCAATCAGGGAGAGCTTTCTTT.

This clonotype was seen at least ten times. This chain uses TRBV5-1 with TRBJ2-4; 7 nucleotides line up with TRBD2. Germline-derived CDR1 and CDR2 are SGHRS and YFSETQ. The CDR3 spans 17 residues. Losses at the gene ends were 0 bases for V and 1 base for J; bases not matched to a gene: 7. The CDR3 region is CASSLAGGPTAKNIQYF. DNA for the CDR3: TGCGCCAGCAGCTTGGCGGGAGGTCCTACGGCCAAAAACATTCAGTACTTC. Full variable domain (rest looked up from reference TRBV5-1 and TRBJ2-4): KAGVTQTPRYLIKTRGQQVTLSCSPISGHRSVSWYQQTPGQGLQFLFEYFSETQRNKGNFPGRFSGRQFSNSRSEMNVSTLELGDSALYLCASSLAGGPTAKNIQYFGAGTRLSVL.

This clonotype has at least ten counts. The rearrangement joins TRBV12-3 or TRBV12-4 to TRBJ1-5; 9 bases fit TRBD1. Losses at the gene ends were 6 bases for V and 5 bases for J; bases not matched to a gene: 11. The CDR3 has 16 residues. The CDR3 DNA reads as TGTGCCAGCAGCTGGGGAAGTGACAGGGGGGATCAGCCCCAGCATTTT. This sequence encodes CASSWGSDRGDQPQHF.